This T cell receptor (beta chain) originates from a study of graft-versus-host responses after intestinal transplantation. Study in general: In this cohort, recipients had multivisceral, liver-intestinal, or isolated intestinal transplants. Recipients across the board were started on anti-thymocyte globulin induction, then kept on tacrolimus and steroids for two to three years. Study-level points and caveats: Some GvH clones were seen earlier in gut or blood, suggesting intestinal origin.

In germline, CDR1 is SNHLY, CDR2 FYNNEI. This CDR3 spans 13 amino acids. Deletions cut 6 bases from V and 2 bases from J, with 9 bases between. Only one count was recorded for this clone. The antigen is unknown. Intraepithelial and lamina propria lymphocytes were released after the graft tissue was processed. The table came from immunoSEQ multiplex PCR; TCRdb's copy has only in-frame clones and leaves some out. The sample has about 15,000 clones, less than 80% seen once; the top ten hold 9%. The sample consisted of ileum tissue, taken roughly 720 days after intestinal transplantation. This clonotype originated in a human patient who received an intestinal transplant, so some T cells may come from the graft donor. The V gene is TRBV2, the J gene TRBJ2-3; tentative D call: TRBD1 (6 bases). The CDR3 DNA sequence: TGTGCCAGCAGCCAGGGACACACAGATACGCAGTATTTT. Amino acid sequence: CASSQGHTDTQYF.